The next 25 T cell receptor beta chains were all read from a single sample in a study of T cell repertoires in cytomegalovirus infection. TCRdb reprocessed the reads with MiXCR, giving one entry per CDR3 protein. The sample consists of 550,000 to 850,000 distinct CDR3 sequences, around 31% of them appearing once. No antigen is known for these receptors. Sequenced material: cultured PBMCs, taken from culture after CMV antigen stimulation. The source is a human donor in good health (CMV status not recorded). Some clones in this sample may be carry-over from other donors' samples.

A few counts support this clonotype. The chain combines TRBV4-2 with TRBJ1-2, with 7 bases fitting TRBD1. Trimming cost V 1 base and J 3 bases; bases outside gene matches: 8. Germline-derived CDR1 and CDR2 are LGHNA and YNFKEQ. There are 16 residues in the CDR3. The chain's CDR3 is CASSQGDRVGDYGYTF. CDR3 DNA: TGTGCCAGCAGCCAAGGAGACAGGGTTGGGGACTATGGCTACACCTTC.

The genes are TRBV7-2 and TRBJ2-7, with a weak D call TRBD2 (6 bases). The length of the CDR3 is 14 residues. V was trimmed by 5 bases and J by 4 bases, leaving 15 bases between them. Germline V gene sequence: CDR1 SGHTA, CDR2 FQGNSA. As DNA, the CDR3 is TGTGCCAGCAGCCGGGACTTCCCCAGTTACGAGCAGTACTTC. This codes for CASSRDFPSYEQYF.

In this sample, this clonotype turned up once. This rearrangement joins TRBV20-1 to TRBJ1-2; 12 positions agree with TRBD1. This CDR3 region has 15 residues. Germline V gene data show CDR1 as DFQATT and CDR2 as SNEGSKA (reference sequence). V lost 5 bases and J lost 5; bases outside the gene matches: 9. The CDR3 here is CSARTGTGGVYGYTF. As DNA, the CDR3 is TGCAGTGCTCGTACCGGGACAGGGGGCGTATATGGCTACACCTTC.

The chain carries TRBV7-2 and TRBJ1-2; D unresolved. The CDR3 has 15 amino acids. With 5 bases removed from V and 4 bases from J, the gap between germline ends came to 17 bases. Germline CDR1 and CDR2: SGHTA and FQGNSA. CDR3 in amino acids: CASSLGLPGSYGYTF. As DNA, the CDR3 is TGTGCCAGCAGCCTCGGACTCCCAGGTAGCTATGGCTACACCTTC. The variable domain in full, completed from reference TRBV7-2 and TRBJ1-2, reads GAGVSQSPSNKVTEKGKDVELRCDPISGHTALYWYRQSLGQGLEFLIYFQGNSAPDKSGLPSDRFSAERTGGSVSTLTIQRTQQEDSAVYLCASSLGLPGSYGYTFGSGTRLTVV.

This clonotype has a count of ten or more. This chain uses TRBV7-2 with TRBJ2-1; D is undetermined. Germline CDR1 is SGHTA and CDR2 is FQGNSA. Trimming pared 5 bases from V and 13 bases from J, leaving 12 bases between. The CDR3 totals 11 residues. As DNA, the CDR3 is TGTGCCAGCAGCCTCTCGGACCTACAGTTCTTC. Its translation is CASSLSDLQFF.

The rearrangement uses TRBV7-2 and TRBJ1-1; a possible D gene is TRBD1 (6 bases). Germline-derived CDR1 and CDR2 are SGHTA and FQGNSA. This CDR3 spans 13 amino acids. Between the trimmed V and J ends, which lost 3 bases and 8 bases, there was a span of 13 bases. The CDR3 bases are TGTGCCAGCAGCTTCGTAGTAAGGGGGGAAGCTTTCTTT. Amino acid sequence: CASSFVVRGEAFF.

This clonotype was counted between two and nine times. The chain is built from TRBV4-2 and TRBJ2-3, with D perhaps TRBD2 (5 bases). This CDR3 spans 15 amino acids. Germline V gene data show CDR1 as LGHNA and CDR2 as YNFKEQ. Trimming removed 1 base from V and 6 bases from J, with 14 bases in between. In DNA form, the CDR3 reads TGTGCCAGCAGCCAAGTTAACCGGCGGGCCGATACGCAGTATTTT. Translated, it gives CASSQVNRRADTQYF.

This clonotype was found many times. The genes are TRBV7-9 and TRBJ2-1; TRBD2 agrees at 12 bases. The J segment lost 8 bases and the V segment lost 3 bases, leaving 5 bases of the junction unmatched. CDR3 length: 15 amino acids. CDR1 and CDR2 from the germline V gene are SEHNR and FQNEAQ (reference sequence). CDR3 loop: CASSFRLAGADEQFF. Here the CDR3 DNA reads TGTGCCAGCAGCTTTCGACTAGCGGGAGCGGATGAGCAGTTCTTC.

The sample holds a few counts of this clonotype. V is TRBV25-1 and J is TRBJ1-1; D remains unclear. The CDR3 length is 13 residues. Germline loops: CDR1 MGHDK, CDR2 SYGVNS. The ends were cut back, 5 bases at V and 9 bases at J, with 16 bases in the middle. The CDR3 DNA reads TGTGCCAGCAGTTCTCCCCAAGGGTACAAAGCTTTCTTT. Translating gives CASSSPQGYKAFF.

As DNA, the CDR3 is TGTGCCAGTAGTAAGCTCTCGACTAGCGGGAGGAGATATGAGCAGTTCTTC. Its translation: CASSKLSTSGRRYEQFF. J is TRBJ2-1 and V is TRBV19; 13 bases line up with TRBD2. V was clipped by 4 bases and J by 8 bases; unmatched bases: 11. This CDR3 is 17 amino acids long. Looked up from germline, CDR1 is LNHDA and CDR2 is SQIVND (reference sequence).

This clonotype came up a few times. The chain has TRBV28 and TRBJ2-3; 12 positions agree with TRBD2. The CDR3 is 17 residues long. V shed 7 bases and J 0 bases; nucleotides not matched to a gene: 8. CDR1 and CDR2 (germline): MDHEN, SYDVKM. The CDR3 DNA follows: TGTGCCAGCATCGCGGCTAGCGGGGGGGGAAGCACAGATACGCAGTATTTT. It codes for CASIAASGGGSTDTQYF. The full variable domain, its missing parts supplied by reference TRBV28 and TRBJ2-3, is DVKVTQSSRYLVKRTGEKVFLECVQDMDHENMFWYRQDPGLGLRLIYFSYDVKMKEKGDIPEGYSVSREKKERFSLILESASTNQTSMYLCASIAASGGGSTDTQYFGPGTRLTVL.

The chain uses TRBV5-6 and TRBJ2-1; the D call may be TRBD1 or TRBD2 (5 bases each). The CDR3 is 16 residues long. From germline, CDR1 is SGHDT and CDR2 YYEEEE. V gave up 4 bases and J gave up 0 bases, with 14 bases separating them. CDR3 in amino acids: CASSQEGMSSYNEQFF. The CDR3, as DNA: TGTGCCAGCAGCCAAGAGGGGATGAGCTCCTACAATGAGCAGTTCTTC.

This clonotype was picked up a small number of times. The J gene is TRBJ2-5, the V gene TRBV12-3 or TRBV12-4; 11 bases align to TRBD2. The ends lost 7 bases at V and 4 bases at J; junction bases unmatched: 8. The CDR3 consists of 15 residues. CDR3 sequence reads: CASTPSLAGGETQYF. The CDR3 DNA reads TGTGCCAGCACCCCGTCCCTAGCGGGAGGAGAGACCCAGTACTTC.

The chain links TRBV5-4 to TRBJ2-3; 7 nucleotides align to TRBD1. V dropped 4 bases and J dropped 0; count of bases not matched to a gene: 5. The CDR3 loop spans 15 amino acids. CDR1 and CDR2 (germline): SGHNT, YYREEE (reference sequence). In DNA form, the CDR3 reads TGTGCCAGCAGCGAAGGGGGCCCAAGCACAGATACGCAGTATTTT. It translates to CASSEGGPSTDTQYF.

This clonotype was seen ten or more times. The CDR3 DNA reads TGTGCCAGCAGCTTACGTCGAGGAAACACCATATATTTT. It translates to CASSLRRGNTIYF. The chain uses TRBV7-2 and TRBJ1-3; D gene ambiguous. Germline lookup yields CDR1 SGHTA and CDR2 FQGNSA. This CDR3 has 13 residues. V lost 2 bases to trimming and J lost 4 bases, with 6 bases between them.

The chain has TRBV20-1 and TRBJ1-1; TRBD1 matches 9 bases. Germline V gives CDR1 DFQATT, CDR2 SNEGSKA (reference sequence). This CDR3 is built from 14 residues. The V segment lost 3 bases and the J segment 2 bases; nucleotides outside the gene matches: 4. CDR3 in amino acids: CSASPTGGNTEAFF. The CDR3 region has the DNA TGCAGTGCTAGCCCGACAGGGGGAAACACTGAAGCTTTCTTT.

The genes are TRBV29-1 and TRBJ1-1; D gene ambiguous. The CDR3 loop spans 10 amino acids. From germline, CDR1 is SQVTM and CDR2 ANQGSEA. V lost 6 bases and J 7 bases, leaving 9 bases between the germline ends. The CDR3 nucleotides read TGCAGCGTGGGGTCCTTTGAAGCTTTCTTT. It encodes CSVGSFEAFF.

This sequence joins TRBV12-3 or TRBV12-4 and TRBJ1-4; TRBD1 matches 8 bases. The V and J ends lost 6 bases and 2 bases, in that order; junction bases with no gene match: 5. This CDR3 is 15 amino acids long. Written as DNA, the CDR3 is TGTGCCAGCAGGATCAACAGGGGGACTAATGAAAAACTGTTTTTT. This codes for CASRINRGTNEKLFF.

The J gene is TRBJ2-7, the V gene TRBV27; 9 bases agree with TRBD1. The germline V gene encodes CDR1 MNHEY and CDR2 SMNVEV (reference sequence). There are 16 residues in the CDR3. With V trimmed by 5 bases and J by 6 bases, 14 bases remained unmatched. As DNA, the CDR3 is TGTGCCAGCAGTAGGCGCGTACAGGGGGCGAATCCCGAGCAGTACTTC. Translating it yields CASSRRVQGANPEQYF.

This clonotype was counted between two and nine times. The CDR3 spells CASSFRLAGGRGETQYF. The CDR3 DNA reads as TGTGCCAGCAGCTTCCGACTAGCGGGAGGCCGGGGAGAGACCCAGTACTTC. J is TRBJ2-5 and V is TRBV7-2; 13 bases fit TRBD2. The V gene end was trimmed by 3 bases and the J gene end by 4 bases; junction bases not matched to a gene: 8. The CDR3 length is 17 residues. CDR1 is SGHTA and CDR2 is FQGNSA in the germline V gene.

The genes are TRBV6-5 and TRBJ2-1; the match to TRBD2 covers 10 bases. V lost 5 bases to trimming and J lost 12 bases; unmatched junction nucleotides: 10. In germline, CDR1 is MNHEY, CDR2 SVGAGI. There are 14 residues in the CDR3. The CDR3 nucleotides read TGTGCCAGCAGTCAAGCGGGAGGGCCATTTGTGCAGTTCTTC. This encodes CASSQAGGPFVQFF.

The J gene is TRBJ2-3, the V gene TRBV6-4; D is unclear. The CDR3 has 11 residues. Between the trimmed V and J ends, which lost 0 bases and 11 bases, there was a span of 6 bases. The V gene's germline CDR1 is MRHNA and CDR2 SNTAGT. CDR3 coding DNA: TGTGCCAGCAGTGACTCTGTGGAGCAGTATTTT. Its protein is CASSDSVEQYF.

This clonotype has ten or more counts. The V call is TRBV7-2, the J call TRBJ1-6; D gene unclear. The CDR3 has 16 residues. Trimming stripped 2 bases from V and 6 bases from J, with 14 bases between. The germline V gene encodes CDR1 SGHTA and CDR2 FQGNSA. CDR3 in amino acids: CASSLFPSGPNSPLHF. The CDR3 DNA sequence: TGTGCCAGCAGCTTATTCCCATCGGGCCCTAATTCACCCCTCCACTTT.

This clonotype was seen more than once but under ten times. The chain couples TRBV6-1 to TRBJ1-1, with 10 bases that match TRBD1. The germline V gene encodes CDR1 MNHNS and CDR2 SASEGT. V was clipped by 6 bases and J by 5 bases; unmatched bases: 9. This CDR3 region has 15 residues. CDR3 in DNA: TGTGCCAGCAGCCCCTGGACAGGGGGTTATACTGAAGCTTTCTTT. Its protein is CASSPWTGGYTEAFF.

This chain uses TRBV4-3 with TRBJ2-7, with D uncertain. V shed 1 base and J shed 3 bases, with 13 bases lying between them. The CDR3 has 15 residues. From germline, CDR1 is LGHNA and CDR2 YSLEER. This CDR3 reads CASSQVYARDYEQYF. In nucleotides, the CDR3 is TGCGCCAGCAGCCAAGTTTACGCCCGTGACTACGAGCAGTACTTC.